The subject of this entry is one T cell receptor (beta chain). What antigen it recognizes has not been identified. Other DNA sequences from this sample encode an identical CDR3 as well. This specimen belongs to a study of cytomegalovirus exposure and HLA in healthy donors (dated by TCRdb to 2015 to 2018). In the study overall: In an earlier analysis of 450 to 750 of the donors, approximately 260 Gb of sequence data and 100 million or so unique TCR beta sequences from roughly 200 million T cells were reported. An early release covering about 600 HLA-typed donors comprised about 310 gigabases of sequencing data and 65 million to 100 million unique TCR sequences. The genetic ancestry cluster associated with self-reported Caucasian donors included approximately 85% of the 300 to 400 genotyped donors. The study aimed to test whether cataloging public T cell receptors could reveal signatures of past pathogen exposure. The study used immunosequencing to profile the T cell repertoires of approximately 640 subjects and linked those repertoires to cytomegalovirus serostatus. Along with the roughly 670-subject first cohort, a separate validation cohort of over a hundred different subjects was used. To predict cytomegalovirus infection status, the study combined high-throughput TCR immunosequencing, statistical association of individual TCRs with disease status, and machine learning. In a later analysis, previously published TCR beta repertoires from 550 to 750 donors were re-analyzed and high-resolution HLA genotyping was added so that TCR occurrence patterns could be studied. Rather than drawing on any new phenotypic data, the later analysis identified candidate immune exposures from TCR beta sequences and the way those sequences occurred across donors. An earlier analysis of around 580 of the donors used high-throughput TCR beta sequencing to judge whether each TCR beta V gene segment behaved as functional or pseudogenic. Donor age, sex, ethnicity and CMV serostatus were compiled together with the repertoire data. In a later genetic analysis, genome-wide SNP genotypes for about three fifths of the roughly 670 donors were used, and that subset was treated as a discovery cohort. All discovery cohort repertoires had been generated on a single sequencing platform. Class I and class II HLA loci were covered by the typing at four-digit resolution. Typing coverage differed by locus: A, B, C, DRB1 and DQB1 were typed in roughly 620-640 donors, DQA1 in about 510, DPA1 in 606, and DPB1 in approximately 450. A handful of DR-DQ haplotypes were treated as single units for association and clustering because of strong linkage in the cohort. Among under 450 genotyped donors of the cohort, an average of approximately 240,000 unique TCR beta nucleotide sequences were sequenced per donor, roughly 20% of them non-productive. Results the study describes overall, beyond this receptor: In a later analysis, TCR association rates were found to vary across HLA loci, with the most associated TCRs seen for DRB1 alleles and the fewest for HLA-C alleles. Specific HLA alleles were associated with over 15,000 TCR beta sequences at a false discovery rate of 0.05 in a later analysis. A further reported finding was that TCR beta sequences accurately predicted the HLA-A and HLA-B alleles for most subjects in the first cohort. The authors suggested that the approach could potentially be extended to other disease states and immunological phenotypes. According to a later genetic analysis, donors in an Asian-associated ancestry cluster had fewer N-insertions in productive TCRs than the roughly 670-donor mean. In vitro tests confirmed that a few of the cytomegalovirus-associated TCR beta chains recognize cytomegalovirus antigens. Most CMV-associated TCR beta chains appeared to be HLA-restricted in a later analysis, and the HLA associations seemed to be driven largely by CMV exposure. Because HLA typing was unavailable for some donors at each locus, only the typed subset was used in association tests. Cytomegalovirus status was reported to be diagnosed by the classifier with high specificity and sensitivity in both the original and validation cohorts. CMV serostatus was the only immune exposure information available for the cohort. A later analysis found that HLA-associated TCR beta chains were more clonally expanded and had lower generation probabilities than equally common non-associated chains. When HLA alleles, especially DR and DQ, strongly co-occurred, TCR associations were difficult to assign to individual alleles. An association between a missense DCLRE1C variant and V-gene and J-gene trimming of TCR beta chains was found in a later genetic analysis and replicated in an independent cohort. In a later analysis, several top co-occurrence clusters were reported to appear linked to parvovirus B19, influenza, CMV and Epstein-Barr virus. Only TCR beta chains were sequenced in this cohort, and the absence of alpha or paired-chain data limited detectable features. Roughly uniform sequencing depth across donors was assumed in presence/absence analyses, although this assumption may not hold. Correlated functional status among segregating V segments might reflect linkage disequilibrium, but an unknown experimental factor could not be ruled out. Because counts were too low, around 18 rarely observed V segments, including chromosome 9 orphons, were left out of the earlier analysis of several hundred of the donors. The sequencing pipeline was judged likely to have produced a cluster of highly shared sequence variants as a technical artifact. Most TCR sequences were observed very rarely across donors, whereas some public TCRs were present in many individuals. A total of around 150 TCR beta chains were listed by the study as associated with cytomegalovirus. In an earlier analysis of around 500 of the donors, most TCR beta V segments appeared in productive rearrangements about 90% or about 30% of the time, broadly matching IMGT annotations.

Libraries were made using the immunoSEQ multiplex PCR assay. The multiplex PCR relied on a mix of 60 forward primers for TCR Vbeta segments and 13 reverse primers for TCR Jbeta segments. Amplification of the CDR3 region of rearranged TCR beta genes was performed with a multiplex PCR assay on genomic DNA. Amplified TCR beta libraries were sequenced as 87-base-pair reads on the Illumina HiSeq System. Per the authors' processing: In a later analysis, around 80 million unique TCR beta chains were counted across the 500 to 850 repertoires, and around 11 million of these chains were shared by at least two donors. A nearest-neighbor algorithm error-corrected the raw reads and collapsed the reads into unique sequences, merging closely related sequences to remove PCR and sequencing errors. V, D and J gene segments were assigned by aligning CDR3 sequences to IMGT reference sequences. Each retained sequence needed at least a six-nucleotide match to both a V gene segment and a J gene segment. A rearrangement was called productive if the CDR3 had no stop codons and remained in frame with V and J, and every other rearrangement was called non-productive. CDR3 was defined according to IMGT convention as the region running from the second conserved V-encoded cysteine to the conserved J-encoded phenylalanine. Sequences without an unambiguous match to a single V gene segment were excluded from the earlier analysis of several hundred of the donors. In an earlier analysis of almost 600 of the donors, a V segment was called functional when productive rearrangements were above 56.7%, and segregating when the standard deviation between donors exceeded 5%. A statistical classification framework was built to diagnose cytomegalovirus status from the catalog of TCR beta chain sequences. In a later analysis, TCR nucleotide sequences were compared against IMGT/GENE-DB human TR gene sequences so that V and J genes could be assigned. In a later analysis, CDR3 sequences and most-parsimonious VDJ recombination scenarios were assigned using the TCRdist pipeline. In a later analysis, each TCR beta chain was defined by its CDR3 amino acid sequence together with its V-gene family, and reads without a unique V-gene family were excluded. A later analysis removed 500 to 600 highly shared, low-generation-probability nucleotide sequences to deal with suspected cross-contamination and a sequencing artifact. In a later analysis, a clonal expansion index was calculated for each public chain from normalized within-repertoire ranks of inferred template counts. A later analysis computed generation probabilities with a VDJ recombination model fitted to out-of-frame rearrangements, and checked the results against IGoR. A later analysis scored TCR-TCR, TCR-HLA and TCR-CMV co-occurrence with hypergeometric tests, applying a repertoire-size bias correction to TCR pairs. False discovery rates were estimated in a later analysis by permuting HLA or CMV assignments 20 times. In a later analysis, co-occurring TCRs were grouped using DBSCAN, and TCRdist sequence similarity was added for clustering within HLA-allele-positive subsets. For co-occurrence clustering, repertoires with fewer than 30,000 or more than 120,000 public chains were excluded, along with about five repertoires with anomalous nucleotide sharing. TCRdb stores this immuneACCESS table with in-frame sequences only. Part of the clones is absent; in the studies checked, under half of the shortfall reflects unresolved V genes, and no reason is known for the rest. D and trimming come from the DNA, and the V and J calls and clone size come from that table. The table held for this sample gives 150,000 or so clones. The top ten clonotypes cover around 1.5% of the sample.

The cohort was made up of 666 healthy bone marrow donors. At the time of sampling, all cohort members were nominally healthy, though unrecorded immune exposures were likely present. The donor was CMV seronegative and belonged to the group of 320 or so seronegative cohort members. A peripheral blood sample was collected from each donor, and TCR beta sequencing was performed on peripheral blood mononuclear cells. Genomic DNA was extracted from the blood cell samples with the Qiagen DNeasy Blood Extraction Kit. The sample was PBMCs. The sequence was collected from a woman in her fifties or sixties in good health and CMV-seronegative.

The CDR3 has the sequence CASSFRGYGYTF. The DNA is TGTGCCAGCAGTTTCAGGGGCTATGGCTACACCTTC. The chain uses TRBV28 and TRBJ1-2, with a tentative D gene TRBD1 over 6 matching bases. There are 12 amino acids in the CDR3, from cysteine to phenylalanine inclusive. The only DNA kept is the CDR3, 36 bases in frame from the first base. CDR1 and CDR2 (MDHEN, SYDVKM) derive from the germline V gene. V is cut by 3 bases and J by 4 bases, and the space between the germline ends is 6 bases.